A selection of T cell receptor beta chains follows, all from one sample in a study of blood T cell repertoires in COVID-19. Assay used: immunoSEQ multiplex PCR; TCRdb lists only in-frame clones, some missing. Among fewer than 50,000 clones, more than 75% were seen once, and the ten largest hold 27%. The sample taken for sequencing was peripheral blood. These receptors all come from an elderly man with acute or convalescent COVID-19. CDR3s include the opening cysteine and the closing phenylalanine or tryptophan. The D gene is left open where the match is weak. Clone size is not always given. Where it is, it says once, few, many or a class for expanded clones.

DNA: TGTGCCAGCAGTTACTCGCCCAGTCGGCCCCAGCATTTT; CDR3: CASSYSPSRPQHF; V: TRBV6-5; size: .; J: TRBJ1-5; D: .
DNA: TGTGCCAGCAGTCTTGGGGGGGAGCAGTACTTC; CDR3: CASSLGGEQYF; V: TRBV2; size: .; J: TRBJ2-7; D: .
DNA: TGTGCCAGTAGTTCGACCCCAGGGGGGACTGAAGCTTTCTTT; CDR3: CASSSTPGGTEAFF; V: TRBV19; size: .; J: TRBJ1-1; D: TRBD1
DNA: TGCGCCAGCAGTGAGCCGGGACAGGGGATCTACGAGCAGTACTTC; CDR3: CASSEPGQGIYEQYF; V: TRBV10-1; size: .; J: TRBJ2-7; D: TRBD1
DNA: TGTGCCATCAGCGCCGGGACACCCGGCTACACCTTC; CDR3: CAISAGTPGYTF; V: TRBV10-3; size: once; J: TRBJ1-2; D: .
DNA: TGTGCCAGCACCGAGGGAACACTCCAAGAGACCCAGTACTTC; CDR3: CASTEGTLQETQYF; V: TRBV6-5; size: .; J: TRBJ2-5; D: .
DNA: TGTGCCAGCGTGGACAGGGGGCTGGCTGAAGCTTTCTTT; CDR3: CASVDRGLAEAFF; V: TRBV6-5; size: few; J: TRBJ1-1; D: TRBD1
DNA: TGTGCCAGCAGCTCCCAATCCTCCGGGACAGAAGCTTTCTTT; CDR3: CASSSQSSGTEAFF; V: TRBV5-4; size: .; J: TRBJ1-1; D: .
DNA: TGTGCCATCAGTCCGGGACAGGGGACCACTGAAGCTTTCTTT; CDR3: CAISPGQGTTEAFF; V: TRBV10-3; size: .; J: TRBJ1-1; D: TRBD1
DNA: TGTGCCAGCAGAAGGATGTGGGCGACCGGGGAGCTGTTTTTT; CDR3: CASRRMWATGELFF; V: TRBV6-5; size: .; J: TRBJ2-2; D: .
DNA: TGTGCCAGCATTGGACAGGGAAACACCATATATTTT; CDR3: CASIGQGNTIYF; V: TRBV25-1; size: .; J: TRBJ1-3; D: .
DNA: TGTGCCAGCAGCCCCGGCGGCAGGGTGGCTGAGCAGTTCTTC; CDR3: CASSPGGRVAEQFF; V: TRBV7-3; size: .; J: TRBJ2-1; D: .
DNA: TGTGCCAGCAGCCCCAGGGGGCCCCTCTCCTACGAGCAGTACTTC; CDR3: CASSPRGPLSYEQYF; V: TRBV11-1; size: .; J: TRBJ2-7; D: TRBD1
DNA: TGTGCCAGCAGTACGGGACAGGGGGCGCGGACTGAAGCTTTCTTT; CDR3: CASSTGQGARTEAFF; V: TRBV27; size: .; J: TRBJ1-1; D: TRBD1
DNA: TGTGCCAGCAGTTCCGGGGGGCTGAACCCAGATACGCAGTATTTT; CDR3: CASSSGGLNPDTQYF; V: TRBV28; size: .; J: TRBJ2-3; D: .
DNA: TGTGCCAGCAGCCAAGTCCAGGGGGCCGGTGAAGCTTTCTTT; CDR3: CASSQVQGAGEAFF; V: TRBV3-1/TRBV3-2; size: .; J: TRBJ1-1; D: TRBD1
DNA: TGTGCCAGCAGCTCCACTAGCGGGATCGGCGGGGAGCTGTTTTTT; CDR3: CASSSTSGIGGELFF; V: TRBV7-6; size: .; J: TRBJ2-2; D: TRBD2
DNA: TGTGCCAGCAGCCCAACCGGGACAGGGGACTATGGCTACACCTTC; CDR3: CASSPTGTGDYGYTF; V: TRBV5-6; size: many; J: TRBJ1-2; D: TRBD1
DNA: TGTGCCAGCAGTCAAGTCCCTGGACAGGGGAGATGGTATTTT; CDR3: CASSQVPGQGRWYF; V: TRBV7-9; size: .; J: TRBJ2-3; D: TRBD1
DNA: TGTGCCAGCAGCCAAGTCAGTGCGGGATACACAGATACGCAGTATTTT; CDR3: CASSQVSAGYTDTQYF; V: TRBV3-1/TRBV3-2; size: .; J: TRBJ2-3; D: .
DNA: TGTGCCAGCAGCTTAGATCGTTGGGGCCGACCTCAGCAGTACTTC; CDR3: CASSLDRWGRPQQYF; V: TRBV11-2; size: .; J: TRBJ2-7; D: .
DNA: TGTGCCAGCAGCTTATCAGGCGGGGCCGGAGATACGCAGTATTTT; CDR3: CASSLSGGAGDTQYF; V: TRBV7-9; size: many; J: TRBJ2-3; D: .
DNA: TGTGCCAGCTCAGGACAGGGCAATCAGCCCCAGCATTTT; CDR3: CASSGQGNQPQHF; V: TRBV2; size: .; J: TRBJ1-5; D: TRBD1
DNA: TGTGCCAGCAGTGAGAAGAGACTAGGAGAAGAGACCCAGTACTTC; CDR3: CASSEKRLGEETQYF; V: TRBV2; size: .; J: TRBJ2-5; D: .
DNA: TGTGCCAGCAGCTTAATGGGAGGGAGGGTAGGCGAGCAGTACTTC; CDR3: CASSLMGGRVGEQYF; V: TRBV11-2; size: once; J: TRBJ2-7; D: TRBD2
DNA: TGTGCCAGCACCATCGGGGGGGGCAATCAGCCCCAGCATTTT; CDR3: CASTIGGGNQPQHF; V: TRBV28; size: .; J: TRBJ1-5; D: .
DNA: TGTGCCAGCAGCTGGGGGGGGGAAAAAGGCGAGCAGTACTTC; CDR3: CASSWGGEKGEQYF; V: TRBV7-6; size: .; J: TRBJ2-7; D: TRBD2
DNA: TGTGCCAGCAGCTTAACTCCTACTTCCGGGACTAGCGGGAGGTTTGAGCAGTTCTTC; CDR3: CASSLTPTSGTSGRFEQFF; V: TRBV7-6; size: .; J: TRBJ2-1; D: TRBD2
DNA: TGCGCCAGCAGCTTGACAGGGACTAAATCCTACAATGAGCAGTTCTTC; CDR3: CASSLTGTKSYNEQFF; V: TRBV5-1; size: .; J: TRBJ2-1; D: .
DNA: TGCGCCAGCAGGCTCGAAGGCGGCAGGGTGAACACTGAAGCTTTCTTT; CDR3: CASRLEGGRVNTEAFF; V: TRBV4-1; size: .; J: TRBJ1-1; D: .